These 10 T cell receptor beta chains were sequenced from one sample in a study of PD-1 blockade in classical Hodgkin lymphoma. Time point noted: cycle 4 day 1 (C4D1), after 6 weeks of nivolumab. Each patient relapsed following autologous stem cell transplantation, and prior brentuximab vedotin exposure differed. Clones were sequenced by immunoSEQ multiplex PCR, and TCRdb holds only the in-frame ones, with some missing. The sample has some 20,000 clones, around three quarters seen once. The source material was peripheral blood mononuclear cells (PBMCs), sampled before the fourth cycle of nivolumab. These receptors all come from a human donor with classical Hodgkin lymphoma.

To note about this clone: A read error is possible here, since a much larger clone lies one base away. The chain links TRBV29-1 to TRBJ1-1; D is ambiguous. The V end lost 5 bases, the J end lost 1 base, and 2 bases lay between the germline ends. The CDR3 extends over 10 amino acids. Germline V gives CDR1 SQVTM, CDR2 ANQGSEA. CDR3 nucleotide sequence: TGCAGCGTTACGAACACTGAAGCTTTCTTT. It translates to CSVTNTEAFF.

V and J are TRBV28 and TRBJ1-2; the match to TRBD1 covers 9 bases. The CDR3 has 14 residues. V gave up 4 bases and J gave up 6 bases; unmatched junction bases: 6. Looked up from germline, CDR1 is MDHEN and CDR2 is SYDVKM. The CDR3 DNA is TGTGCCAGCAGTTCCACAGGGGGCTGGAATGGCTACACCTTC. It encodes CASSSTGGWNGYTF.

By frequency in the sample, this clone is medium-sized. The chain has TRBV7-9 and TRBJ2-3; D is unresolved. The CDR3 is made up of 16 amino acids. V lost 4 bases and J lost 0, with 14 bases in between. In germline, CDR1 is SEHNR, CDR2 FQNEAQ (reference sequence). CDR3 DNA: TGTGCCAGCAGCTCTGGGCCTTTTCTTAGCACAGATACGCAGTATTTT. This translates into CASSSGPFLSTDTQYF.

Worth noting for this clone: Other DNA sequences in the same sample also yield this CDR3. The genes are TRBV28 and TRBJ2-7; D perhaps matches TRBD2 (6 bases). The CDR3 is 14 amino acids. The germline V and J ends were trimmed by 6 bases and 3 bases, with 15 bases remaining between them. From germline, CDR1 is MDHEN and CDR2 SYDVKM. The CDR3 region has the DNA TGTGCCAGCAGGCCCATAGCGGACCTCTACGAGCAGTACTTC. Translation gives CASRPIADLYEQYF.

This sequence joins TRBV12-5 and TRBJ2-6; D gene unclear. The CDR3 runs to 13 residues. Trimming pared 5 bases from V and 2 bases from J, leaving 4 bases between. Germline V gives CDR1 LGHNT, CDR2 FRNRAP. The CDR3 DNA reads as TGTGCTAGTGGTCTTGCTGGGGCCAACGTCCTGACTTTC. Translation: CASGLAGANVLTF.

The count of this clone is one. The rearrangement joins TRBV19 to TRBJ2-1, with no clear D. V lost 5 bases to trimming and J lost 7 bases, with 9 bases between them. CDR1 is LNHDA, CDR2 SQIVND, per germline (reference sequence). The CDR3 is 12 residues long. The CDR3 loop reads CASSEIRNEQFF. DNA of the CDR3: TGTGCCAGTAGTGAGATCCGGAATGAGCAGTTCTTC.

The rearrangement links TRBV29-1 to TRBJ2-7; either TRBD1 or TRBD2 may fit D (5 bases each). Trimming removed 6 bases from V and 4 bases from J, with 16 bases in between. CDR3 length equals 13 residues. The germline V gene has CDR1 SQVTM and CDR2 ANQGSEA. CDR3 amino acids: CSVVLAGRYEQYF. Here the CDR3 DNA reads TGCAGCGTCGTTCTGGCAGGGAGATACGAGCAGTACTTC.

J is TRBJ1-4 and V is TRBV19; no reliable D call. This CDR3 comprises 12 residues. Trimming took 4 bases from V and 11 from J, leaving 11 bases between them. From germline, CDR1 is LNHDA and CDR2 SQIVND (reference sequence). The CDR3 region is CASSTLGGKLFF. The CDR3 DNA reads TGTGCCAGTAGTACGTTGGGCGGCAAACTGTTTTTT. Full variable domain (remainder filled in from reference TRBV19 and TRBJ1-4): DGGITQSPKYLFRKEGQNVTLSCEQNLNHDAMYWYRQDPGQGLRLIYYSQIVNDFQKGDIAEGYSVSREKKESFPLTVTSAQKNPTAFYLCASSTLGGKLFFGSGTQLSVL.

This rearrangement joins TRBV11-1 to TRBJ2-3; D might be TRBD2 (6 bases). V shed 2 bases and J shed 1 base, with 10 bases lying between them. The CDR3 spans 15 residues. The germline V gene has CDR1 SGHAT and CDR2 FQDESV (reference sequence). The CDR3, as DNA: TGTGCCAGCAGCTTAATAGCGGCGGGCACAGATACGCAGTATTTT. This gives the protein CASSLIAAGTDTQYF.

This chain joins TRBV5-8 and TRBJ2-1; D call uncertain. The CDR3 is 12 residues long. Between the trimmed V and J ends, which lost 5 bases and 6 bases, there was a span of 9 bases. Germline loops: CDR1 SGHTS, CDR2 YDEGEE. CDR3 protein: CASSRTGNEQFF. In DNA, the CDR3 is TGTGCCAGCAGTAGGACGGGCAATGAGCAGTTCTTC.